The rows below give T cell receptor beta chains drawn from one sample of a study of shared clonotypes between healthy human individuals. Produced via immunoSEQ multiplex PCR; TCRdb's table is partial and in-frame only. The table shows around 980,000 clones, with more than 75% occurring only once. Sequenced material: memory CD4+ T cells from PBMCs. Receptors were obtained from a man aged 18 to 29 in good health. Some clones in this sample may be carry-over from other donors' samples. The conserved cysteine and the conserved F or W are not part of the CDR3 here.

j_call	v_call	cdr3_aa
TRBJ1-1	TRBV6-5	ASIRVGNTEAF
TRBJ1-4	TRBV19	ASSPQARRNEKLF
TRBJ1-4	TRBV5-1	ASSLIVGGREKLF
TRBJ2-5	TRBV7-2	ASSWRERGTQY
TRBJ2-7	TRBV7-9	ASSLFGPDEQY
TRBJ2-2	TRBV6-1	ASSSGTTTGELF
TRBJ2-2	TRBV5-1	ASSLSTSDTGELF
TRBJ1-5	TRBV7-9	ASSLGLYQPQH
TRBJ1-4	TRBV9	ASSVAQTTNEKLF
TRBJ2-4	TRBV5-8	ASSPGESKNIQY
TRBJ1-1	TRBV5-5	ASSRDFAEAF
TRBJ2-2	TRBV28	ASSSVGVNTGELF
TRBJ2-7	TRBV4-1	ASSLSDVFSYEQY
TRBJ1-1	TRBV18	ASSPGISTEAF
TRBJ1-1	TRBV29-1	SVDRGEDTEAF
TRBJ2-7	TRBV15	ATSRGGGLSYEQY
TRBJ1-1	TRBV4-1	ASSPSTYTEAF
TRBJ1-2	TRBV28	ASSLSRSNYGYT
TRBJ2-5	TRBV4-1	ASSQDLARPQQETQY
TRBJ2-7	TRBV28	ASAAQGTLRAEQY
TRBJ2-7	TRBV7-9	ASSSPGTASSYEQY
TRBJ2-5	TRBV11-2	ASSFRDRAY
TRBJ2-3	TRBV5-1	ASSTPAGVGADTQY
TRBJ2-5	TRBV11-3	ASSLAAGQETQY
TRBJ1-2	TRBV5-1	ASSLQEHAAYGYT
TRBJ2-3	TRBV6-4	ASSEWGESTDTQY
TRBJ1-3	TRBV6-1	ASSEANRNTIY
TRBJ2-6	TRBV19	ASRRGDVSGANVLT
TRBJ2-7	TRBV29-1	SGGDRVYEQY
TRBJ2-2	TRBV5-4	ASSLDISGELF
TRBJ2-1	TRBV28	ASRQLAYEQF
TRBJ1-2	TRBV28	ASSLIAGGPASYGYT
TRBJ2-7	TRBV6-1	ASRAPGTVYEQY
TRBJ1-4	TRBV10-2	ASRGSAADEKLF
TRBJ2-5	TRBV6-4	ASSHPRPGGLETQY
TRBJ2-3	TRBV2	ASSLYRAGATDTQY
TRBJ1-4	TRBV2	ASRQDNEKLF
TRBJ2-2	TRBV5-1	ASSLGGMNTGELF
TRBJ2-3	TRBV20-1	SAQLVDTQY
TRBJ1-2	TRBV30	AWRETGDGGGYT
TRBJ1-2	TRBV29-1	SVVGQGGRGYT
TRBJ2-1	TRBV29-1	SAYYNEQF
TRBJ1-1	TRBV11-2	ASSHRPGTGMNTEAF
TRBJ1-1	TRBV7-3	ASSSTGGYTEAF
TRBJ1-2	TRBV10-3	ASGTKDGYT